Listed below are T cell receptor beta chains from one sample, sequenced in a study of regulatory T cells in long-lasting Graves disease. MiXCR, run by TCRdb on the multiplex PCR reads, gives a single entry per CDR3 protein. This repertoire shows under 800,000 distinct CDR3 sequences, 16% found once; its top ten account for under 20%. Another study also made use of these data, one on T cells in Graves' hyperthyroidism and ophthalmopathy.

The material was peripheral blood mononuclear cells (PBMCs), obtained at new diagnosis, from a patient treated with antithyroid drugs. These receptors came from a woman aged 25 to 39 with Graves disease. Each CDR3 is given with its conserved first and last residue. The order of the fields is J gene, D gene, V gene, clone size, CDR3 DNA, CDR3 protein. D genes are given only for firm matches. Clone size is given for some rows only: seen once, a few or many times, or a class if the clone is expanded.

j_gene: TRBJ2-5
d_gene: NA
v_gene: TRBV13
abundance: few
CDR3nt: TGTGCCAGCAGCTTACTCGCAGGGGACCAAGAGACCCAGTACTTC
CDR3aa: CASSLLAGDQETQYF

j_gene: TRBJ2-1
d_gene: NA
v_gene: TRBV6-2/TRBV6-3
abundance: NA
CDR3nt: TGTGCCAGCAGGGAAGCTAGCGACCACTCCTACAATGAGCAGTTCTTC
CDR3aa: CASREASDHSYNEQFF

j_gene: TRBJ1-4
d_gene: TRBD1
v_gene: TRBV11-2
abundance: NA
CDR3nt: TGTGCCAGCAGCCGAAACAGGGGGGAACTGTTTTTT
CDR3aa: CASSRNRGELFF

j_gene: TRBJ2-7
d_gene: TRBD2
v_gene: TRBV29-1
abundance: NA
CDR3nt: TGCAGCGTGCTATTTAGCGGGAGCTTCTACGAGCAGTACTTC
CDR3aa: CSVLFSGSFYEQYF

j_gene: TRBJ2-2
d_gene: TRBD1
v_gene: TRBV29-1
abundance: NA
CDR3nt: TGCAGCGTGGGGACAGGGGATGGAGCCGGGGAGCTGTTTTTT
CDR3aa: CSVGTGDGAGELFF

j_gene: TRBJ1-5
d_gene: NA
v_gene: TRBV28
abundance: many
CDR3nt: TGTGCCAGCAGTGGGTCCGGACAGCCCCAGCATTTT
CDR3aa: CASSGSGQPQHF

j_gene: TRBJ1-1
d_gene: TRBD1
v_gene: TRBV18
abundance: NA
CDR3nt: TGTGCCAGCTCACCACGGGGACAGTTTACTGAAGCTTTCTTT
CDR3aa: CASSPRGQFTEAFF

j_gene: TRBJ1-1
d_gene: NA
v_gene: TRBV11-2
abundance: many
CDR3nt: TGTGCCAGCAGCCTAAGGGTGAAACCTGAAGCTTTCTTT
CDR3aa: CASSLRVKPEAFF

j_gene: TRBJ1-6
d_gene: TRBD1
v_gene: TRBV2
abundance: many
CDR3nt: TGTGCCAGCAGTACAGGGGGGTTTGGTAATTCACCCCTCCACTTT
CDR3aa: CASSTGGFGNSPLHF

j_gene: TRBJ1-4
d_gene: NA
v_gene: TRBV20-1
abundance: few
CDR3nt: TGCAGTGCTAGACAGGGTCAGGAAAAACTGTTTTTT
CDR3aa: CSARQGQEKLFF

j_gene: TRBJ2-7
d_gene: TRBD2
v_gene: TRBV2
abundance: many
CDR3nt: TGTGCCAGCAGGGAGGGACTAGCGCTAAAGTCGGAGCAGTACTTC
CDR3aa: CASREGLALKSEQYF

j_gene: TRBJ2-7
d_gene: NA
v_gene: TRBV11-2
abundance: many
CDR3nt: TGTGCCAGCAGCTTACGGAACGGCATATACGAGCAGTACTTC
CDR3aa: CASSLRNGIYEQYF

j_gene: TRBJ1-6
d_gene: NA
v_gene: TRBV7-9
abundance: NA
CDR3nt: TGTGCCAGCAGCTTAGTTACAGGACCCCTCCACTTT
CDR3aa: CASSLVTGPLHF

j_gene: TRBJ2-7
d_gene: NA
v_gene: TRBV27
abundance: many
CDR3nt: TGTGCCAGCAGTCACCCCGGGAAGGCACCCCTGCAGTACTTC
CDR3aa: CASSHPGKAPLQYF

j_gene: TRBJ2-2
d_gene: NA
v_gene: TRBV7-6
abundance: NA
CDR3nt: TGTGCCAGCAGCTTACCCACCCTCCAGGGGGGTATAACCGGGGAGCTGTTTTTT
CDR3aa: CASSLPTLQGGITGELFF

j_gene: TRBJ1-1
d_gene: NA
v_gene: TRBV28
abundance: few
CDR3nt: TGTGCCAGCAGGTCGGCCTATAGGACTTTCTTT
CDR3aa: CASRSAYRTFF

j_gene: TRBJ1-5
d_gene: NA
v_gene: TRBV15
abundance: many
CDR3nt: TGTGCCACCAGCAGAGGTGGTAGCAATCAGCCCCAGCATTTT
CDR3aa: CATSRGGSNQPQHF

j_gene: TRBJ1-1
d_gene: NA
v_gene: TRBV7-3
abundance: NA
CDR3nt: TGTGCCAGCAGTCCGCCCTTGTTCGGGGCTGAAGCTTTCTTT
CDR3aa: CASSPPLFGAEAFF

j_gene: TRBJ1-1
d_gene: NA
v_gene: TRBV19
abundance: NA
CDR3nt: TGTGCCAGTAGTATTGGCACTGAAGCTTTCTTT
CDR3aa: CASSIGTEAFF

j_gene: TRBJ2-3
d_gene: TRBD2
v_gene: TRBV24-1
abundance: NA
CDR3nt: TGTGCCACCAGTGATTCGCGGGAGGGCCCCCCAGATACGCAGTATTTT
CDR3aa: CATSDSREGPPDTQYF

j_gene: TRBJ1-1
d_gene: NA
v_gene: TRBV12-3/TRBV12-4
abundance: many
CDR3nt: TGTGCCAGCAGTTCCTCCCTAACGAACACTGAAGCTTTCTTT
CDR3aa: CASSSSLTNTEAFF

j_gene: TRBJ1-6
d_gene: TRBD1
v_gene: TRBV19
abundance: NA
CDR3nt: TGTGCCAGTGGTTCTGTGGGACAGGGAGGATCACCCCTCCACTTT
CDR3aa: CASGSVGQGGSPLHF

j_gene: TRBJ2-2
d_gene: NA
v_gene: TRBV3-1
abundance: few
CDR3nt: TGTGCCAGCAGCCAAGAGCTGATGCTGAACACCGGGGAGCTGTTTTTT
CDR3aa: CASSQELMLNTGELFF

j_gene: TRBJ2-7
d_gene: TRBD1
v_gene: TRBV11-1
abundance: many
CDR3nt: TGTGCCAGCAGCCCACCCGACCGGGACAGCAACTACGAGCAGTACTTC
CDR3aa: CASSPPDRDSNYEQYF

j_gene: TRBJ2-3
d_gene: NA
v_gene: TRBV11-2
abundance: many
CDR3nt: TGTGCCAGCAGCTTAGATCCGACGGGAGTACGAGATACGCAGTATTTT
CDR3aa: CASSLDPTGVRDTQYF

j_gene: TRBJ1-2
d_gene: NA
v_gene: TRBV6-1
abundance: many
CDR3nt: TGTGCCAGCGGGGGGACTGGGGGCTATGGCTACACCTTC
CDR3aa: CASGGTGGYGYTF

j_gene: TRBJ1-1
d_gene: NA
v_gene: TRBV30
abundance: few
CDR3nt: TGTGCCCAAGGACCCGGCCTAGGGGCTTTCTTT
CDR3aa: CAQGPGLGAFF

j_gene: TRBJ2-7
d_gene: NA
v_gene: TRBV2
abundance: many
CDR3nt: TGTGCCAGCAGTTGGGGCAAGGGGGACGAGCAGTACTTC
CDR3aa: CASSWGKGDEQYF

j_gene: TRBJ2-7
d_gene: NA
v_gene: TRBV29-1
abundance: NA
CDR3nt: TGCAGCGGCAGAGACAGCCCCTACGAGCAGTACTTC
CDR3aa: CSGRDSPYEQYF

j_gene: TRBJ1-4
d_gene: TRBD1
v_gene: TRBV15
abundance: NA
CDR3nt: TGTGCCACCCGCCGTGCGGACAGGGGGAGTGAAAAACTGTTTTTT
CDR3aa: CATRRADRGSEKLFF

j_gene: TRBJ2-1
d_gene: NA
v_gene: TRBV20-1
abundance: few
CDR3nt: TGCAGTGCTCCTCCCGGGAGCCTCAATGAGCAGTTCTTC
CDR3aa: CSAPPGSLNEQFF

j_gene: TRBJ2-3
d_gene: NA
v_gene: TRBV2
abundance: many
CDR3nt: TGTGCCAGCAGTGGGGGCACCCAAGATACGCAGTATTTT
CDR3aa: CASSGGTQDTQYF

j_gene: TRBJ2-3
d_gene: NA
v_gene: TRBV28
abundance: NA
CDR3nt: TGTGCCAGCAGCGGGCCGGGCCCCCGGGGGAATACGCAGTATTTT
CDR3aa: CASSGPGPRGNTQYF

j_gene: TRBJ2-4
d_gene: TRBD2
v_gene: TRBV18
abundance: NA
CDR3nt: TGTGCCAGCTCACCAAGGTCCTTATTAGCGGGAGAGTTTGGCATTCAGTACTTC
CDR3aa: CASSPRSLLAGEFGIQYF

j_gene: TRBJ1-4
d_gene: NA
v_gene: TRBV5-1
abundance: many
CDR3nt: TGCGCCAGCAGCTACGAACAGGAGTTCGGCGAAAAACTGTTTTTT
CDR3aa: CASSYEQEFGEKLFF

j_gene: TRBJ1-3
d_gene: NA
v_gene: TRBV28
abundance: NA
CDR3nt: TGTGCCAGCAGTTTATGGGACACCATATATTTT
CDR3aa: CASSLWDTIYF

j_gene: TRBJ1-4
d_gene: TRBD1
v_gene: TRBV28
abundance: NA
CDR3nt: TGTGCCAGCAGTTTATCAGGGGGCCTGGGAGCAACTAATGAAAAACTGTTTTTT
CDR3aa: CASSLSGGLGATNEKLFF

j_gene: TRBJ1-1
d_gene: NA
v_gene: TRBV9
abundance: few
CDR3nt: TGTGCCAGCGGGGGTCGGGGGGCCAACACTGAAGCTTTCTTT
CDR3aa: CASGGRGANTEAFF

j_gene: TRBJ2-4
d_gene: NA
v_gene: TRBV12-3/TRBV12-4
abundance: many
CDR3nt: TGTGCCAGCAGCCCTGCCCGCCGGCTAGCCAAAAACATTCAGTACTTC
CDR3aa: CASSPARRLAKNIQYF

j_gene: TRBJ1-2
d_gene: TRBD1
v_gene: TRBV3-1
abundance: NA
CDR3nt: TGTGCCAGCAGCTCGTGGACAGGGGAGGTTGGCGGCTACACCTTC
CDR3aa: CASSSWTGEVGGYTF

j_gene: TRBJ1-2
d_gene: NA
v_gene: TRBV7-2
abundance: few
CDR3nt: TGTGCCAGCAGCTTAGGCCGGGCCGTGCAAGAAGGGTACACCTTC
CDR3aa: CASSLGRAVQEGYTF

j_gene: TRBJ2-4
d_gene: NA
v_gene: TRBV5-1
abundance: few
CDR3nt: TGCGCCAGCAGCCCGCGGGGCCGAGGGGAAAACATTCAGTACTTC
CDR3aa: CASSPRGRGENIQYF

j_gene: TRBJ1-3
d_gene: NA
v_gene: TRBV24-1
abundance: NA
CDR3nt: TGTGCCACCAGTGACCCCCGACGAGACTCTGGAAACACCATATATTTT
CDR3aa: CATSDPRRDSGNTIYF

j_gene: TRBJ1-6
d_gene: NA
v_gene: TRBV6-9
abundance: NA
CDR3nt: TGTGCCAGCAGTTACAGGTCAGGGAGTGGCCTCCACTTT
CDR3aa: CASSYRSGSGLHF

j_gene: TRBJ1-5
d_gene: NA
v_gene: TRBV7-8
abundance: many
CDR3nt: TGTGCCAGCAGCCCGCGACAGATTGCTAGCAATCAGCCCCAGCATTTT
CDR3aa: CASSPRQIASNQPQHF

j_gene: TRBJ2-4
d_gene: NA
v_gene: TRBV7-7
abundance: NA
CDR3nt: TGTGCTAGCAGCTTTGAGGACCAGGGGGGTGCCTCCAAAAACATTCAGTACTTC
CDR3aa: CASSFEDQGGASKNIQYF

j_gene: TRBJ2-1
d_gene: NA
v_gene: TRBV5-1
abundance: NA
CDR3nt: TGCGCCAGCAGCGGGTCCGGGACCTCGGGCAATGAGCAGTTCTTC
CDR3aa: CASSGSGTSGNEQFF

j_gene: TRBJ2-1
d_gene: NA
v_gene: TRBV5-4
abundance: few
CDR3nt: TGTGCCACCGGTCAAGGGGCCTCCTACAATGAGCAGTTCTTC
CDR3aa: CATGQGASYNEQFF

j_gene: TRBJ2-3
d_gene: TRBD2
v_gene: TRBV20-1
abundance: few
CDR3nt: TGCAGTGCTAGAGAATCGCTAGCGGGAGGGACAGATACGCAGTATTTT
CDR3aa: CSARESLAGGTDTQYF

j_gene: TRBJ2-1
d_gene: NA
v_gene: TRBV27
abundance: many
CDR3nt: TGTGCCAGCAGTTCGGGGCTAGCGCCCTCCTACAATGAGCAGTTCTTC
CDR3aa: CASSSGLAPSYNEQFF

j_gene: TRBJ2-7
d_gene: NA
v_gene: TRBV20-1
abundance: NA
CDR3nt: TGCAGTGCTACAGGGGGAGCGGGATCCTACGAGCAGTACTTC
CDR3aa: CSATGGAGSYEQYF